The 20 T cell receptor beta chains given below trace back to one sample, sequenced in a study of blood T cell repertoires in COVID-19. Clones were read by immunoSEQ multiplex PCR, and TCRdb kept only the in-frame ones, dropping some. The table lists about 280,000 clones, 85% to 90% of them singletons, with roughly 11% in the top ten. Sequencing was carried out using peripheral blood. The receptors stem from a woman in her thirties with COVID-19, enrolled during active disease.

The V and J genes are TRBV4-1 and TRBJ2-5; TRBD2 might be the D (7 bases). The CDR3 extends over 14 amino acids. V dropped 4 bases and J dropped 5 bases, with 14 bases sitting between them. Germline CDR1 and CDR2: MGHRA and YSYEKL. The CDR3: CASSLRGGPETQYF. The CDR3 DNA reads TGCGCCAGCAGCCTGAGGGGGGGGCCGGAGACCCAGTACTTC.

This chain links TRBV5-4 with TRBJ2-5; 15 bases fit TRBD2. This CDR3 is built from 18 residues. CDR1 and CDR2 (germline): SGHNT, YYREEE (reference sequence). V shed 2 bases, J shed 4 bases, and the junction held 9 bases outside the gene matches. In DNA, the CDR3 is TGTGCCAGCAGCTTCAAAGGACTAGCGGGGGGGCTGGGAGAGACCCAGTACTTC. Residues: CASSFKGLAGGLGETQYF.

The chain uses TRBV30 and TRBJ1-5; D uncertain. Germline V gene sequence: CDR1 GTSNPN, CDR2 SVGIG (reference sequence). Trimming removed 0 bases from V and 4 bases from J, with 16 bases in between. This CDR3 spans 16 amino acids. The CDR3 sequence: CAWSVQDEGRNQPQHF. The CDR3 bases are TGTGCCTGGAGTGTACAAGATGAGGGCAGGAATCAGCCCCAGCATTTT.

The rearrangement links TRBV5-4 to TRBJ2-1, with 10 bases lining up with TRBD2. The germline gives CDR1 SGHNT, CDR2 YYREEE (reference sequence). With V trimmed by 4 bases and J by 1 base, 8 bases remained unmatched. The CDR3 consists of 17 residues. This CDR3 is CASSPTLAGVSYNEQFF. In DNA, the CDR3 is TGTGCCAGCAGCCCTACCCTAGCGGGGGTTTCCTACAATGAGCAGTTCTTC.

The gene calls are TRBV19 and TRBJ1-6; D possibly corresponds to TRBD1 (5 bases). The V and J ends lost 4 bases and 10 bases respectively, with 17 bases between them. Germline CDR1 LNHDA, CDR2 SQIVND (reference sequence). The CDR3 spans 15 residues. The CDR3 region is CASSTSGQGRSPLHF. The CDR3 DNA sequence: TGTGCCAGTAGTACGTCAGGGCAGGGTCGATCACCCCTCCACTTT.

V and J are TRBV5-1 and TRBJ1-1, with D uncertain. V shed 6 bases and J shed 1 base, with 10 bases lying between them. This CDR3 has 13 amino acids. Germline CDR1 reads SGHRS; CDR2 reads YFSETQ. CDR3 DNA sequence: TGCGCCAGCACTACTGGAGGGAACACTGAAGCTTTCTTT. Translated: CASTTGGNTEAFF.

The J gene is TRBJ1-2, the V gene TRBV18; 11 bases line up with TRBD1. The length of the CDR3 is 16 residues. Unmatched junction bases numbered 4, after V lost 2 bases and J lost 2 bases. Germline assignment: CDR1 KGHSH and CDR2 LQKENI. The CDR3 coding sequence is TGTGCCAGCTCACCAACAAGGGACAGGGGGAACTATGGCTACACCTTC. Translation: CASSPTRDRGNYGYTF.

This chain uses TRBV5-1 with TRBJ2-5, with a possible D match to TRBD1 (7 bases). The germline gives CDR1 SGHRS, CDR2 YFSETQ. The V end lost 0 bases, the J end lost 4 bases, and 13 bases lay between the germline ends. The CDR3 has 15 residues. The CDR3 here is CASSLAQGGGETQYF. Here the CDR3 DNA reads TGCGCCAGCAGCTTGGCCCAGGGGGGTGGAGAGACCCAGTACTTC.

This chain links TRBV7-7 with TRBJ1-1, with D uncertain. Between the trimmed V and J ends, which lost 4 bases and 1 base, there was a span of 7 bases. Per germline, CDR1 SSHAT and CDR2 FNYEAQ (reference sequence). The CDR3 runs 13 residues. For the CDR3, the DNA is TGTGCCAGCAGCTCGGGGTGGAACACTGAAGCTTTCTTT. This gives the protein CASSSGWNTEAFF.

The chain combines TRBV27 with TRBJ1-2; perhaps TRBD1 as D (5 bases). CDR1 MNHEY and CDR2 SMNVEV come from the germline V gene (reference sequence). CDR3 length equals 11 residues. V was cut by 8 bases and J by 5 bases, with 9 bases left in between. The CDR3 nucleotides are TGTGCCAGCTCTGGGGGGTATGGCTACACCTTC. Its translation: CASSGGYGYTF.

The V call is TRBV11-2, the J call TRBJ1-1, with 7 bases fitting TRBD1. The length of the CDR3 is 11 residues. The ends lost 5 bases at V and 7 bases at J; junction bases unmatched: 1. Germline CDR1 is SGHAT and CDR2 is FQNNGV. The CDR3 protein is CASSRDSEAFF. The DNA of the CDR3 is TGTGCCAGCAGCCGGGACAGTGAAGCTTTCTTT.

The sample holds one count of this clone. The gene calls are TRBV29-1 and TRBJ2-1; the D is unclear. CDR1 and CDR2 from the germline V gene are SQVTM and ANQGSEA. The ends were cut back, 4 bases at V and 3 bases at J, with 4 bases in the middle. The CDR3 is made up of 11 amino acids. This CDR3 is CSVVIYNEQFF. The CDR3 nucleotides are TGCAGCGTTGTTATCTACAATGAGCAGTTCTTC.

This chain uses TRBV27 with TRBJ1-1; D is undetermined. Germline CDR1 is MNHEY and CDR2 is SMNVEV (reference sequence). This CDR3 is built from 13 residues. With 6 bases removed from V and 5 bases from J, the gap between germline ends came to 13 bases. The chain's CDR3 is CASRDPGWTEAFF. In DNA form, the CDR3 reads TGTGCCAGCAGAGACCCGGGGTGGACTGAAGCTTTCTTT.

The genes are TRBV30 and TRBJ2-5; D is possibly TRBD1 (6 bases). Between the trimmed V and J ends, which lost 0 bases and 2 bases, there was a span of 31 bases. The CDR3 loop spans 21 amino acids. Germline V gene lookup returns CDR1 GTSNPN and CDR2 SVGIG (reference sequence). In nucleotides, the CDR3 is TGTGCCTGGAGTGTACGCCGAGGGCAAGGGGGTACCCCTAACGAGCAAGAGACCCAGTACTTC. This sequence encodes CAWSVRRGQGGTPNEQETQYF.

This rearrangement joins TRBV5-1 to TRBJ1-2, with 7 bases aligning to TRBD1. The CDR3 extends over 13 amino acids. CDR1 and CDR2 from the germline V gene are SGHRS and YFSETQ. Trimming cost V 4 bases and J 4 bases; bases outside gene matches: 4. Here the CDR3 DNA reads TGCGCCAGCAGCGCCGGGACAGCCTATGGCTACACCTTC. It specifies CASSAGTAYGYTF.

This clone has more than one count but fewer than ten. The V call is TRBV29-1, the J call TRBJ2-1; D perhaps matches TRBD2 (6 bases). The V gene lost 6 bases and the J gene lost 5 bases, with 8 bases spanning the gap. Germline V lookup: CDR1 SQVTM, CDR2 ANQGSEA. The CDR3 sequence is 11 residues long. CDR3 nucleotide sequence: TGCAGCGTACGGACTAACAATGAGCAGTTCTTC. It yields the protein CSVRTNNEQFF.

The CDR3 here is CASSPNRGQGYGYTF. The CDR3 DNA reads as TGTGCCAGCTCACCGAACAGGGGGCAGGGGTATGGCTACACCTTC. The chain couples TRBV18 to TRBJ1-2; TRBD1 matches at 9 bases. V trimming: 3 bases; J trimming: 5 bases; junction bases outside the gene matches: 7. The CDR3 extends over 15 amino acids. Germline V gives CDR1 KGHSH, CDR2 LQKENI.

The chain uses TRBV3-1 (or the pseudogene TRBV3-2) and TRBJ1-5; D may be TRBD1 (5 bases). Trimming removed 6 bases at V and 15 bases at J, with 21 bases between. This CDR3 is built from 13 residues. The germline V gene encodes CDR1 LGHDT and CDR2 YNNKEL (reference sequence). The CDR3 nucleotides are TGTGCCAGCAGTAACCGGGGGGATCGGATTGTGCATTTT. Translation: CASSNRGDRIVHF.

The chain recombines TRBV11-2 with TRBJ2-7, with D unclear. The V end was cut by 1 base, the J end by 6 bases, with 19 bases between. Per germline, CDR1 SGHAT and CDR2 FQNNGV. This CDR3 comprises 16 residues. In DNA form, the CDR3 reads TGTGCCAGCAGCTTAGCAGATGTTCTCTCCCTTGCCGAGCAGTACTTC. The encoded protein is CASSLADVLSLAEQYF.

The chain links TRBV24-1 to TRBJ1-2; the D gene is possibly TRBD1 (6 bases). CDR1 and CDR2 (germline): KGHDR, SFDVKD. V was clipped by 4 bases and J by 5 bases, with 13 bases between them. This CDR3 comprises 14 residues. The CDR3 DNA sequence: TGTGCCACCAGTGACCCTGGACAGAGTTATGGCTACACCTTC. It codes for CATSDPGQSYGYTF.